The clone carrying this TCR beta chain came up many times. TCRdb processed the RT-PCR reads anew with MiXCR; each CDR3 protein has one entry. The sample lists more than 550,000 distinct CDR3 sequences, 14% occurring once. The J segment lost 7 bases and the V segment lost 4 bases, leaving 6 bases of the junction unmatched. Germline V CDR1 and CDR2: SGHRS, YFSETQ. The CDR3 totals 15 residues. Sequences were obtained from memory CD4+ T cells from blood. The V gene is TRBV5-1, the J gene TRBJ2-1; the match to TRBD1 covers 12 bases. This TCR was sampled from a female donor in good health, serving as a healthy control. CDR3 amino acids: CASSLGTGGWNEQFF. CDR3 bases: TGCGCCAGCAGCCTGGGGACAGGGGGCTGGAATGAGCAGTTCTTC.